Listed below are T cell receptor beta chains from one sample, sequenced in a study of prognosis after radiotherapy for stage I lung cancer. In TCRdb, the multiplex PCR reads were re-called with MiXCR into one record per CDR3 protein. The table records approximately 30,000 distinct CDR3 sequences, 31% of them present only once. The specimen comprised PBMCs, sampled before or after stereotactic body radiation therapy (not recorded which). The receptors come from a donor older than 45 with non-small cell lung cancer. The CDR3 runs from the conserved cysteine through the conserved F or W. Each record gives: D gene, J gene, clone size, V gene, CDR3 protein, CDR3 DNA. A D gene is named only where the DNA matches it firmly. Only part of the rows carry a size: once, few, many, or a class if the clone is expanded.

d_call: NA; j_call: TRBJ1-5; clone_size: many; v_call: TRBV7-2; cdr3_aa: CASSLAQGFHQPQHF; cdr3_nt: TGTGCCAGCAGCTTAGCACAGGGTTTCCATCAGCCCCAGCATTTT
d_call: NA; j_call: TRBJ1-3; clone_size: many; v_call: TRBV10-3; cdr3_aa: CAISEQGNAGNTIYF; cdr3_nt: TGTGCCATCAGTGAGCAGGGTAATGCAGGAAACACCATATATTTT
d_call: NA; j_call: TRBJ2-1; clone_size: many; v_call: TRBV6-5; cdr3_aa: CASSSNNEQFF; cdr3_nt: TGTGCCAGCAGTTCCAACAATGAGCAGTTCTTC
d_call: NA; j_call: TRBJ2-7; clone_size: many; v_call: TRBV6-5; cdr3_aa: CASTGSGNEQYF; cdr3_nt: TGTGCCAGCACTGGCAGTGGGAACGAGCAGTACTTC
d_call: TRBD2; j_call: TRBJ2-3; clone_size: many; v_call: TRBV20-1; cdr3_aa: CSARYTGTSLSTQYF; cdr3_nt: TGCAGTGCTAGATATACCGGGACTAGTCTTAGTACGCAGTATTTT
d_call: NA; j_call: TRBJ1-1; clone_size: NA; v_call: TRBV7-9; cdr3_aa: CASRMGTEAFF; cdr3_nt: TGTGCCAGCCGTATGGGTACTGAAGCTTTCTTT
d_call: NA; j_call: TRBJ2-5; clone_size: many; v_call: TRBV5-1; cdr3_aa: CASSLAMETQYF; cdr3_nt: TGCGCCAGCAGCTTGGCGATGGAGACCCAGTACTTC
d_call: NA; j_call: TRBJ2-7; clone_size: many; v_call: TRBV27; cdr3_aa: CASSVGGYEQYF; cdr3_nt: TGTGCCAGCAGTGTCGGGGGATACGAGCAGTACTTC
d_call: NA; j_call: TRBJ2-7; clone_size: many; v_call: TRBV10-3; cdr3_aa: CAISEGPPYEQYF; cdr3_nt: TGTGCCATCAGTGAAGGCCCCCCCTACGAGCAGTACTTC
d_call: NA; j_call: TRBJ2-1; clone_size: NA; v_call: TRBV6-1; cdr3_aa: CASGRNEQFF; cdr3_nt: TGTGCATCTGGTCGGAATGAGCAGTTCTTC
d_call: NA; j_call: TRBJ1-5; clone_size: many; v_call: TRBV6-1; cdr3_aa: CASSEWTEYQPQHF; cdr3_nt: TGTGCCAGCAGTGAATGGACTGAGTATCAGCCCCAGCATTTT
d_call: NA; j_call: TRBJ1-3; clone_size: many; v_call: TRBV30; cdr3_aa: CAWKPPESGNTIYF; cdr3_nt: TGTGCCTGGAAGCCGCCTGAATCTGGAAACACCATATATTTT
d_call: NA; j_call: TRBJ2-2; clone_size: NA; v_call: TRBV6-2/TRBV6-3; cdr3_aa: CASSPGQDTGELFF; cdr3_nt: TGTGCCAGCAGCCCCGGACAAGACACCGGGGAGCTGTTTTTT
d_call: TRBD2; j_call: TRBJ2-2; clone_size: many; v_call: TRBV20-1; cdr3_aa: CSARPSGGGELFF; cdr3_nt: TGCAGTGCGCGGCCTAGCGGGGGCGGGGAGCTGTTTTTT
d_call: NA; j_call: TRBJ1-5; clone_size: many; v_call: TRBV30; cdr3_aa: CAWSQGGGQPQHF; cdr3_nt: TGTGCCTGGAGTCAAGGAGGGGGACAGCCCCAGCATTTT
d_call: TRBD2; j_call: TRBJ2-3; clone_size: many; v_call: TRBV9; cdr3_aa: CASSASSGAVDTQYF; cdr3_nt: TGTGCCAGCAGCGCCTCTAGCGGGGCGGTGGATACGCAGTATTTT
d_call: NA; j_call: TRBJ2-7; clone_size: many; v_call: TRBV6-1; cdr3_aa: CASKTSSPAFYEQYF; cdr3_nt: TGTGCCAGCAAGACCTCCTCGCCGGCATTCTACGAGCAGTACTTC
d_call: NA; j_call: TRBJ2-7; clone_size: NA; v_call: TRBV5-6; cdr3_aa: CASSRDVSYEQYF; cdr3_nt: TGTGCCAGCAGCCGGGACGTATCCTACGAGCAGTACTTC
d_call: NA; j_call: TRBJ2-7; clone_size: many; v_call: TRBV6-5; cdr3_aa: CASSYSEYYEQYF; cdr3_nt: TGTGCCAGCAGTTACTCAGAGTACTACGAGCAGTACTTC
d_call: TRBD2; j_call: TRBJ2-7; clone_size: many; v_call: TRBV9; cdr3_aa: CASSVDPSGNYEQYF; cdr3_nt: TGTGCCAGCAGCGTAGACCCTAGCGGGAACTACGAGCAGTACTTC
d_call: NA; j_call: TRBJ2-4; clone_size: many; v_call: TRBV6-1; cdr3_aa: CASSPGPKNIQYF; cdr3_nt: TGTGCCAGCTCTCCGGGACCCAAAAACATTCAGTACTTC
d_call: TRBD2; j_call: TRBJ2-2; clone_size: NA; v_call: TRBV7-2; cdr3_aa: CASSRTSGTGELFF; cdr3_nt: TGTGCCAGCAGCAGGACTAGCGGGACCGGGGAGCTGTTTTTT
d_call: TRBD1; j_call: TRBJ1-6; clone_size: many; v_call: TRBV20-1; cdr3_aa: CSARSRTGWNSPLHF; cdr3_nt: TGCAGTGCTAGATCCCGGACAGGGTGGAATTCACCCCTCCACTTT
d_call: NA; j_call: TRBJ2-7; clone_size: many; v_call: TRBV2; cdr3_aa: CASSWVRGYEQYF; cdr3_nt: TGTGCCAGCAGTTGGGTCAGAGGCTACGAGCAGTACTTC
d_call: NA; j_call: TRBJ2-3; clone_size: many; v_call: TRBV7-2; cdr3_aa: CASSTGTSTDTQYF; cdr3_nt: TGTGCCAGCAGCACCGGGACTAGCACAGATACGCAGTATTTT
d_call: NA; j_call: TRBJ2-7; clone_size: many; v_call: TRBV6-1; cdr3_aa: CASSETPGYEQYF; cdr3_nt: TGTGCCAGCAGTGAGACACCGGGATACGAGCAGTACTTC
d_call: NA; j_call: TRBJ2-7; clone_size: NA; v_call: TRBV6-2/TRBV6-3; cdr3_aa: CTSLVTNRLRSYEQYF; cdr3_nt: TGTACCAGCCTAGTGACCAATCGGCTACGCTCCTACGAGCAGTACTTC
d_call: NA; j_call: TRBJ2-7; clone_size: medium-sized; v_call: TRBV6-1; cdr3_aa: CASTRTTTYEQYF; cdr3_nt: TGTGCCAGCACACGTACTACGACCTACGAGCAGTACTTC
d_call: TRBD2; j_call: TRBJ2-2; clone_size: many; v_call: TRBV6-1; cdr3_aa: CASSAIAGAGTGELFF; cdr3_nt: TGTGCCAGCAGTGCGATAGCGGGAGCGGGCACCGGGGAGCTGTTTTTT
d_call: NA; j_call: TRBJ1-4; clone_size: many; v_call: TRBV28; cdr3_aa: CASSLDTSTNEKLFF; cdr3_nt: TGTGCCAGCAGTTTGGACACTTCAACTAATGAAAAACTGTTTTTT
d_call: NA; j_call: TRBJ2-7; clone_size: NA; v_call: TRBV30; cdr3_aa: CAWSIGTSSYEQYF; cdr3_nt: TGTGCCTGGAGTATAGGGACAAGCTCCTACGAGCAGTACTTC
d_call: NA; j_call: TRBJ1-1; clone_size: many; v_call: TRBV20-1; cdr3_aa: CSARDPSGHTEAFF; cdr3_nt: TGCAGTGCTAGAGATCCCTCAGGGCACACTGAAGCTTTCTTT
d_call: TRBD1; j_call: TRBJ2-5; clone_size: many; v_call: TRBV11-1; cdr3_aa: CASSPVTGDAQETQYF; cdr3_nt: TGTGCCAGCAGCCCGGTGACAGGGGACGCCCAAGAGACCCAGTACTTC
d_call: TRBD1; j_call: TRBJ2-7; clone_size: many; v_call: TRBV28; cdr3_aa: CASSFLRDRSDEQYF; cdr3_nt: TGTGCCAGCAGTTTCCTCCGGGACAGGTCCGACGAGCAGTACTTC
d_call: NA; j_call: TRBJ1-5; clone_size: NA; v_call: TRBV2; cdr3_aa: CASSWTSQEPQHF; cdr3_nt: TGTGCCAGCAGTTGGACAAGCCAGGAGCCCCAGCATTTT
d_call: TRBD2; j_call: TRBJ2-1; clone_size: medium-sized; v_call: TRBV28; cdr3_aa: CASSSFKLAGAYNEQFF; cdr3_nt: TGTGCCAGCAGTTCTTTTAAACTAGCGGGAGCGTACAATGAGCAGTTCTTC
d_call: NA; j_call: TRBJ1-6; clone_size: medium-sized; v_call: TRBV5-1; cdr3_aa: CASNPTGARDSPLHF; cdr3_nt: TGCGCCAGCAACCCGACAGGCGCCCGGGATTCACCCCTCCACTTT
d_call: TRBD1; j_call: TRBJ2-7; clone_size: many; v_call: TRBV2; cdr3_aa: CASRGRQGDYEQYF; cdr3_nt: TGTGCCAGCAGGGGAAGACAGGGAGACTACGAGCAGTACTTC
d_call: NA; j_call: TRBJ2-4; clone_size: many; v_call: TRBV20-1; cdr3_aa: CSAPKGGAKNIQYF; cdr3_nt: TGCAGTGCTCCTAAGGGTGGAGCCAAAAACATTCAGTACTTC
d_call: NA; j_call: TRBJ2-7; clone_size: NA; v_call: TRBV6-1; cdr3_aa: CASSDWDISCEQYF; cdr3_nt: TGTGCCAGCAGTGATTGGGACATCAGTTGCGAGCAGTACTTC
d_call: TRBD2; j_call: TRBJ2-1; clone_size: many; v_call: TRBV2; cdr3_aa: CASSPTSGVYNEQFF; cdr3_nt: TGTGCCAGCAGTCCAACTAGCGGGGTTTACAATGAGCAGTTCTTC